Following are 31 T cell receptor beta chains from one sample sequenced in a study of OX40 agonist ivuxolimab in advanced cancers. The protocol was immunoSEQ multiplex PCR, while the TCRdb copy is restricted to in-frame clones and leaves out a portion. Of fewer than 30,000 clones in the sample, around 89% were seen once. The material was CD4+ or CD8+ T cells sorted from blood, obtained in a trial of the OX40 agonist ivuxolimab. Receptor source: an adult with an advanced solid tumor such as melanoma, head and neck, liver or kidney cancer.

The chain uses TRBV7-2 and TRBJ2-5; no reliable D call. The CDR3 runs 13 residues. The V gene lost 2 bases and the J gene lost 5 bases, with 9 bases spanning the gap. Germline values: CDR1 SGHTA, CDR2 FQGNSA. CDR3 residues: CASSLFDRETQYF. The CDR3 DNA reads as TGTGCCAGCAGCTTATTTGATAGGGAGACCCAGTACTTC.

Details on this clone: The DNA is left out, because the CDR3 cannot be placed on it with certainty; the CDR3 is given as TCRdb lists it. The V gene is TRBV19, the J gene TRBJ1-3. The CDR3 has 13 residues if both end residues are counted. The germline V gene has CDR1 LNHDA and CDR2 SQIVND (reference sequence). The CDR3 spells CASSKKVASGALF.

This clone was observed once. Other nucleotide sequences from this sample produce the same CDR3. CDR3 sequence: CASSLVPRKNTEAFF. For the CDR3, the DNA is TGTGCCAGCAGCTTAGTCCCCAGAAAGAACACTGAAGCTTTCTTT. The V gene is TRBV7-8, the J gene TRBJ1-1; no firm D call. This CDR3 contains 15 residues. In germline, CDR1 is SGHVS, CDR2 FQNEAQ. Trimming removed 1 base from V and 1 base from J, with 10 bases in between.

V usage is TRBV19 and J usage is TRBJ2-1; D gene uncertain. Germline-derived CDR1 and CDR2 are LNHDA and SQIVND (reference sequence). V dropped 5 bases and J dropped 3 bases, with 11 bases sitting between them. The CDR3 is 14 residues long. The CDR3: CASSAQRFYNEQFF. In DNA form, the CDR3 reads TGTGCCAGTAGTGCCCAAAGATTCTACAATGAGCAGTTCTTC.

This chain connects TRBV20-1 to TRBJ1-4; D is undetermined. CDR1 DFQATT and CDR2 SNEGSKA come from the germline V gene (reference sequence). The CDR3 runs 11 residues. V lost 6 bases and J 8 bases, leaving 10 bases between the germline ends. The CDR3 DNA follows: TGCAGTGCAGGGAGAGGGGAAAAACTGTTTTTT. It is translated as CSAGRGEKLFF.

The chain uses TRBV2 and TRBJ2-7; perhaps TRBD1 as D (5 bases). Between the trimmed V and J ends, which lost 7 bases and 3 bases, there was a span of 10 bases. From germline, CDR1 is SNHLY and CDR2 FYNNEI. This CDR3 spans 12 amino acids. CDR3 protein: CASTLQVYEQYF. CDR3 in DNA: TGTGCCAGCACCCTACAGGTCTACGAGCAGTACTTC.

V usage is TRBV28 and J usage is TRBJ2-1, with D perhaps matching TRBD2 (6 bases). Trimming removed 6 bases from V and 4 bases from J, with 16 bases in between. The CDR3 has 15 amino acids. Germline CDR1 MDHEN, CDR2 SYDVKM. The CDR3 loop reads CASSPPAGTYNEQFF. The CDR3 region has the DNA TGTGCCAGCAGCCCTCCCGCAGGGACTTACAATGAGCAGTTCTTC.

V is TRBV20-1 and J is TRBJ2-7; D is undetermined. V lost 2 bases and J 4 bases, leaving 6 bases between the germline ends. The CDR3 consists of 11 residues. Germline V gene data show CDR1 as DFQATT and CDR2 as SNEGSKA (reference sequence). Here the CDR3 DNA reads TGCAGTGCTAGATCCGATTACGAGCAGTACTTC. Its protein product is CSARSDYEQYF.

The gene calls are TRBV28 and TRBJ2-5; D is uncertain. Germline lookup yields CDR1 MDHEN and CDR2 SYDVKM. V lost 3 bases to trimming and J lost 2 bases, with 10 bases between them. CDR3 length equals 14 residues. The CDR3 DNA sequence: TGTGCCAGCAGTTTCATCGGGTATCAAGAGACCCAGTACTTC. As protein: CASSFIGYQETQYF.

The chain links TRBV5-5 to TRBJ1-1; TRBD1 aligns across 7 bases. The CDR3 spans 14 residues. V lost 2 bases and J lost 4; bases outside the gene matches: 5. Per the germline V gene, CDR1 is SGHKS and CDR2 is YYEKEE (reference sequence). Written as DNA, the CDR3 is TGTGCCAGCAGCTTCCCGACAGGGCGCACTGAAGCTTTCTTT. The encoded protein is CASSFPTGRTEAFF.

The chain combines TRBV7-2 with TRBJ2-7, with a possible D match to TRBD1 (6 bases). The CDR3 has 16 residues. V shed 2 bases and J shed 3 bases, with 17 bases lying between them. Looked up from germline, CDR1 is SGHTA and CDR2 is FQGNSA. The CDR3 loop is CASSLSARGHRYEQYF. The CDR3 region has the DNA TGTGCCAGCAGCTTATCGGCTAGGGGACACCGCTACGAGCAGTACTTC.

The CDR3 DNA is TGTGCCAGCATCCTTAGCGGGTCTAGCACAGATACGCAGTATTTT. As protein: CASILSGSSTDTQYF. The V call is TRBV5-5, the J call TRBJ2-3; 7 positions agree with TRBD2. J lost 0 bases, V lost 6 bases, and 7 bases had no gene match. Germline V gene sequence: CDR1 SGHKS, CDR2 YYEKEE (reference sequence). This CDR3 is 15 amino acids long.

The chain joins TRBV11-2 to TRBJ2-2; D remains ambiguous. The CDR3 is made up of 13 amino acids. Trimming cost V 5 bases and J 7 bases, with 11 bases left between them. Germline V lookup: CDR1 SGHAT, CDR2 FQNNGV. The CDR3, as DNA: TGTGCCAGCAGCGTAAACAGTGGCGGGGAGCTGTTTTTT. Its protein is CASSVNSGGELFF.

CDR3 in DNA: TGCGCCAGCAGCGTGACAGGTAACACTGAAGCTTTCTTT. Amino acids: CASSVTGNTEAFF. The chain couples TRBV5-1 to TRBJ1-1; TRBD1 might be the D (6 bases). The CDR3 is made up of 13 amino acids. Per germline, CDR1 SGHRS and CDR2 YFSETQ. The V gene lost 4 bases and the J gene lost 2 bases, with 9 bases spanning the gap. The full variable domain, completed using reference TRBV5-1 and TRBJ1-1, is KAGVTQTPRYLIKTRGQQVTLSCSPISGHRSVSWYQQTPGQGLQFLFEYFSETQRNKGNFPGRFSGRQFSNSRSEMNVSTLELGDSALYLCASSVTGNTEAFFGQGTRLTVV.

V usage is TRBV29-1 and J usage is TRBJ1-1, with TRBD1 as a possible D gene (6 bases). V shed 6 bases and J shed 2 bases, with 13 bases lying between them. The CDR3 covers 13 residues. Per the germline V gene, CDR1 is SQVTM and CDR2 is ANQGSEA. CDR3 sequence (DNA): TGCAGCGTCACAGGGTTTGGTAACACTGAAGCTTTCTTT. Its protein is CSVTGFGNTEAFF.

The genes are TRBV5-4 and TRBJ1-1; D uncertain. Per germline, CDR1 SGHNT and CDR2 YYREEE (reference sequence). The CDR3 loop spans 15 amino acids. V shed 2 bases and J shed 0 bases, with 11 bases lying between them. The CDR3 sequence: CASSFLDTLNTEAFF. In nucleotides, the CDR3 is TGTGCCAGCAGCTTTTTAGACACTTTGAACACTGAAGCTTTCTTT.

This clone was seen a few times. V is TRBV2 and J is TRBJ1-5; perhaps TRBD1 as D (6 bases). Germline CDR1 and CDR2: SNHLY and FYNNEI. CDR3 length: 14 residues. The ends were cut back, 3 bases at V and 4 bases at J, with 10 bases in the middle. CDR3 coding DNA: TGTGCCAGCAGTGAGCTTACAGGGAATCAGCCCCAGCATTTT. It specifies CASSELTGNQPQHF.

The chain carries TRBV9 and TRBJ1-2, with D unresolved. CDR1 is SGDLS and CDR2 is YYNGEE in the germline V gene. V was cut by 1 base and J by 1 base, with 8 bases left in between. The CDR3 is 14 residues long. This CDR3 reads CASSVNSYNYGYTF. CDR3 in DNA: TGTGCCAGCAGCGTAAACAGTTATAACTATGGCTACACCTTC.

The chain's CDR3 is CASSFRLAGGGNEQFF. As DNA, the CDR3 is TGCGCCAGCAGCTTTAGACTAGCGGGAGGAGGTAATGAGCAGTTCTTC. This chain uses TRBV5-1 with TRBJ2-1, with 13 bases aligning to TRBD2. The CDR3 covers 16 residues. V trimming: 2 bases; J trimming: 7 bases; junction bases outside the gene matches: 6. Germline V gene sequence: CDR1 SGHRS, CDR2 YFSETQ.

This clone was counted once. The rearrangement uses TRBV18 and TRBJ2-2; the match to TRBD2 covers 7 bases. Germline CDR1 is KGHSH and CDR2 is LQKENI. The CDR3 runs 15 residues. Trimming took 7 bases from V and 8 from J; bases not matched to a gene: 13. This chain's CDR3 is CASWSAGAETGELFF. Here the CDR3 DNA reads TGTGCCAGCTGGTCGGCGGGAGCGGAAACGGGGGAGCTGTTTTTT.

This chain links TRBV7-2 with TRBJ1-5; 11 nucleotides agree with TRBD1. Germline CDR1 SGHTA, CDR2 FQGNSA. The V segment lost 4 bases and the J segment 5 bases; nucleotides outside the gene matches: 4. There are 15 residues in the CDR3. Here the CDR3 reads CASSSRTGGDQPQHF. Here the CDR3 DNA reads TGTGCCAGCAGCTCGCGGACAGGGGGCGATCAGCCCCAGCATTTT. Looking up the rest from reference TRBV7-2 and TRBJ1-5 gives the full variable domain: GAGVSQSPSNKVTEKGKDVELRCDPISGHTALYWYRQSLGQGLEFLIYFQGNSAPDKSGLPSDRFSAERTGGSVSTLTIQRTQQEDSAVYLCASSSRTGGDQPQHFGDGTRLSIL.

The chain employs TRBV5-1 and TRBJ2-5, with 8 bases matching TRBD2. This CDR3 has 15 residues. Losses at the gene ends were 3 bases for V and 4 bases for J; bases not matched to a gene: 8. CDR1 is SGHRS, CDR2 YFSETQ, per germline. The CDR3 loop is CASSWGLGGGETQYF. In DNA form, the CDR3 reads TGCGCCAGCAGCTGGGGACTAGGAGGGGGAGAGACCCAGTACTTC.

In this sample, this clone turned up once. This chain uses TRBV6-6 with TRBJ1-1, with TRBD1 identical over 7 bases. Germline CDR1 and CDR2: MNHNY and SVGAGI (reference sequence). The CDR3 is 14 amino acids. With 6 bases clipped from V and 5 bases from J, the junction kept 9 bases outside the gene matches. CDR3 DNA: TGTGCCAGCAGAAGGAGGACAGGAATAACTGAAGCTTTCTTT. Translated, it gives CASRRRTGITEAFF.

This rearrangement joins TRBV5-1 to TRBJ2-5, with D tentatively TRBD2 (5 bases). The CDR3 spans 16 residues. Germline CDR1 is SGHRS and CDR2 is YFSETQ. Trimming took off 5 bases at V and 2 bases at J, with 19 bases between the two ends. As DNA, the CDR3 is TGCGCCAGCAGGGTTAGGAAGACCGGGGTACAAGAGACCCAGTACTTC. Translating gives CASRVRKTGVQETQYF. Drawing the rest from reference TRBV5-1 and TRBJ2-5, the complete variable domain is KAGVTQTPRYLIKTRGQQVTLSCSPISGHRSVSWYQQTPGQGLQFLFEYFSETQRNKGNFPGRFSGRQFSNSRSEMNVSTLELGDSALYLCASRVRKTGVQETQYFGPGTRLLVL.

This clone was observed a single time. The V gene is TRBV14, the J gene TRBJ2-3; 12 bases line up with TRBD1. CDR1 is SGHDN, CDR2 FVKESK, per germline. This CDR3 comprises 20 residues. V gave up 3 bases and J gave up 2 bases; unmatched junction bases: 15. CDR3 loop: CASSHGTGGVHDRNTDTQYF. CDR3 sequence (DNA): TGTGCCAGCAGCCATGGGACAGGGGGCGTCCACGACAGAAACACAGATACGCAGTATTTT.

This chain uses TRBV14 with TRBJ2-2, with a tentative D call TRBD1 (5 bases). Trimming shortened V by 0 bases and J by 4 bases, and 6 bases separated the two germline ends. CDR3 length equals 14 residues. Germline CDR1 SGHDN, CDR2 FVKESK. For the CDR3, the DNA is TGTGCCAGCAGCCAAGAAAGGGGCACCGGGGAGCTGTTTTTT. Translating gives CASSQERGTGELFF.

The rearrangement uses TRBV30 and TRBJ1-1, with 8 bases lining up with TRBD1. V lost 5 bases to trimming and J lost 3 bases; unmatched junction nucleotides: 5. The length of the CDR3 is 13 residues. The V gene's germline CDR1 is GTSNPN and CDR2 SVGIG (reference sequence). CDR3: CAWQRTGYTEAFF. The CDR3 bases are TGTGCCTGGCAACGGACAGGGTACACTGAAGCTTTCTTT.

CDR3 residues: CASRGLAVTGELFF. CDR3 sequence (DNA): TGTGCCAGCAGGGGACTAGCGGTGACCGGGGAGCTGTTTTTT. This sequence joins TRBV2 and TRBJ2-2; 11 bases align to TRBD2. V gave up 6 bases and J gave up 5 bases; unmatched junction bases: 2. There are 14 residues in the CDR3. Looked up from germline, CDR1 is SNHLY and CDR2 is FYNNEI.

The chain is built from TRBV5-1 and TRBJ1-1; D gene uncertain. V dropped 4 bases and J dropped 4 bases, with 17 bases sitting between them. The CDR3 length is 15 residues. Germline V lookup: CDR1 SGHRS, CDR2 YFSETQ. The CDR3 reads CASSPGGWGRTEAFF. The CDR3 DNA follows: TGCGCCAGCAGCCCCGGCGGGTGGGGTCGCACTGAAGCTTTCTTT.

The rearrangement uses TRBV19 and TRBJ2-5; TRBD2 matches 15 bases. Trimming at V came to 5 bases and at J to 5 bases, leaving 6 bases not matched to a gene. Germline V lookup: CDR1 LNHDA, CDR2 SQIVND (reference sequence). The length of the CDR3 is 16 residues. The CDR3 nucleotides read TGTGCCAGTAGTCCCCAAGGGACTAGCGGGAGGGAGACCCAGTACTTC. This translates into CASSPQGTSGRETQYF.

V and J are TRBV10-1 and TRBJ1-1; D remains unclear. The V and J ends lost 1 base and 4 bases respectively, with 4 bases between them. The germline V gene has CDR1 WNHNN and CDR2 SYGVQD (reference sequence). The CDR3 length is 12 residues. The CDR3 is CASSELGTEAFF. CDR3 DNA sequence: TGCGCCAGCAGTGAGTTGGGCACTGAAGCTTTCTTT.